Listed here is a single TCR beta chain. The antigen is undetermined. CDR3 size: 13 residues. CDR1 is SQVTM, CDR2 ANQGSEA, per germline. Trimming cost V 4 bases and J 5 bases, with 13 bases left between them. Treatment of the sample: oral pan-JAK inhibitor, 5-10 mg twice daily. Following RNA extraction, reverse transcription yielded cDNA that acted as the sequencing template. Clones were sequenced by immunoSEQ multiplex PCR, and TCRdb holds only the in-frame ones, with some missing. The sample holds about 180,000 clones, about 51% seen once. These data come from a study of CD8+ T cells in alopecia areata. The study's findings and limits: While tofacitinib was given, many expanded lesional clones persisted in scalp and blood. Unlike in mice, where it was clearer, TCR sharing across patients was less clear, possibly HLA-related.

The chain carries TRBV29-1 and TRBJ2-3; D possibly corresponds to TRBD2 (6 bases). The sequenced sample was CD8+ T cells sorted from blood, obtained around week 52, from a patient treated with tofacitinib. The sequence came from a human donor with alopecia areata. CDR3 amino acids: CSVGRAPVDTQYF. CDR3 nucleotides: TGCAGCGTTGGGAGGGCCCCTGTAGATACGCAGTATTTT.